This T cell receptor beta chain was sequenced during a study of regulatory T cells in long-lasting Graves disease (TCRdb year 2021). Regarding the study in general: Patients with newly diagnosed Graves' disease had been on antithyroid drugs for under 3 months. The study was conducted in China and was registered as a clinical trial. A total of around 35 samples underwent TCR sequencing, from roughly 13 patients with persistent Graves' disease and roughly 20 patients with newly diagnosed Graves' disease. Patients with persistent Graves' disease were compared with patients with newly diagnosed Graves' disease using TCR sequencing and RNA sequencing of peripheral blood.

Library creation used multiplex PCR. TCRdb names Illumina HiSeq 4000 as the instrument used. iRepertoire HTBI primers and Arm-PCR amplification of CDR3 regions were used to construct TCR beta libraries. Before sequencing, the PCR products went through gel purification. The authors processed their data as follows. A total of some 65 TRBV and under 15 TRBJ segments were identified across samples and were used for gene usage analysis of CDR3 amino acid clonotypes. COPE and FqMerger were used to merge filtered high-quality paired reads into contigs. BLAST was used to align contigs to IMGT TRBV, TRBD and TRBJ reference genes, and CDR3 was defined according to IMGT. Any clonotype with a frequency above 0.1% was classified as a highly expanded clone. Repertoire diversity was measured by Shannon entropy, and V-J evenness by the Gini coefficient. A clonotype was considered public if more than one individual shared it. TCRdb ran its own pipeline on the public reads, namely fastp trimming at Q25 and MiXCR clone calling, and kept in-frame beta chains. Identical CDR3 protein sequences are pooled into one entry, listed with their most common genes and DNA. The V and J calls follow TCRdb's processing rather than the paper's. In this sample the table shows around 470,000 distinct CDR3 sequences, 14% of which occur a single time. Clones ranked in the top ten supply approximately 17% of the sample.

Points the paper makes about the study in general: Only peripheral blood was studied, because thyroid tissue, the primary lesion, was inaccessible. TRBV28, TRBJ1-2 and TRBJ2-5 were preferentially used in persistent disease, while TRBV20-1 and TRBJ2-1 were favored in newly diagnosed disease. The authors noted that the small sample size was a limitation that may lower accuracy. Persistent Graves' disease patients showed lower TCR Shannon entropy and fewer highly expanded clones than newly diagnosed patients, suggesting clonal expansion. A larger number of public clonotypes was shared among persistent patients (around 2,500) than among newly diagnosed patients (roughly 930). Sequencing and analysis were restricted to the TCR beta chain.

This clonotype has ten or more counts. Its target antigen remains unknown. Within one base of it there is no much larger clone, and no base qualities were kept. V trim: 0 bases; J trim: 3 bases; unmatched bases: 8. Spanning cysteine to phenylalanine, the CDR3 consists of 18 amino acids. Only the CDR3 region is kept as DNA, spanning 54 bases read in frame from base 1. Per the germline V gene (reference sequence), SGHKS is the CDR1 and YYEKEE is the CDR2. This specimen's time point label, interpreted: newly diagnosed GD, antithyroid drugs for less than 3 months. RNA was extracted from PBMCs in TRIzol for both TCR sequencing and RNA sequencing. Graves' disease was diagnosed according to American Thyroid Association guidelines. Recruitment of patients was carried out at an endocrinology department in Xi'an, China. Each patient gave about 9.1 milliliters of peripheral blood, collected in an EDTA anticoagulant tube. Ficoll Paque Plus density gradient separation was used to isolate PBMCs, and no additional T cell sorting was done. An Agilent 2100 Bioanalyzer and agarose gel were used to check RNA quality, while a NanoDrop 2000 measured RNA concentration.

This same sample was also taken into another study, of T cells in Graves' hyperthyroidism and ophthalmopathy. The second publication reports: A patient counted as having stable Graves' hyperthyroidism if no progression to ophthalmopathy occurred over 18 months of follow-up. Hyperthyroidism patients were newly diagnosed, with disease duration under 2 months, and aged 18 to 65 years. Patients with uncontrolled infections, other autoimmune diseases, pregnancy or lactation were excluded. Clinical symptoms, serum thyroxine and TRAb, thyroid ultrasound, and orbital computed tomography formed the basis for the diagnoses. The TCR CDR3 was subjected to a first round of RT-PCR using the HTBI primer set and the Qiagen OneStep RT-PCR kit. Most expanded thyroid clonotypes (frequency above 0.001) were also found in blood, which suggests that blood repertoires may mirror thyroid immune responses. A model built on a 13 V-J signature distinguished ophthalmopathy from stable hyperthyroidism, reaching around 87% sensitivity and under 84% specificity in cross-validation and 80%/75% in testing. During validation, the model predicted progression to ophthalmopathy a median of around 7 months ahead of onset, with just under 71% sensitivity and 72.22% specificity. A discovery cohort of around 98 patients, roughly 45 with Graves' ophthalmopathy and approximately 55 with stable Graves' hyperthyroidism, was used to find distinguishing TCR V-J signatures. Prospective prediction of ophthalmopathy was tested in an independent validation cohort of fewer than 20 hyperthyroidism patients and 15 to 17 patients who later progressed to ophthalmopathy. The 75 to 100 discovery patients were randomly split 7:3 into training and test sets. In more than five Graves' hyperthyroidism patients, the study also compared T-cell repertoires from thyroid tissue with T-cell repertoires from blood. After blood sampling, hyperthyroidism patients were treated with methimazole at a starting dose of 30 mg daily, and ophthalmopathy patients were treated with high-dose intravenous methylprednisolone. A second multiplex PCR round built the libraries, followed by size selection and purification. Libraries were sequenced paired-end with 100 bp reads on an Illumina HiSeq2000. SOAPnuke was used to process the raw data, with reads discarded if the reads contained adapters or uncalled bases, had a mean Phred below 15, or lacked an exact constant-primer or identifier match. High-quality paired reads were merged using COPE v1.2.5, and each unique nucleotide sequence was defined as a clonotype. Clonotypes were aligned to IMGT TRBV, TRBD and TRBJ reference segments using MiTCR v1.1. Analysis was restricted to V-J combinations with a frequency above 0.0001, which covered approximately 99% of repertoires. The TCS score was defined as F50 (clonal expansion) divided by E x V (chaos), with BLOSUM62-based TCRdist calculated between CDR3 peptides within each V-J. Welch's t-statistics and random forest reduced roughly 530 V-J features to 13, which were used in a naive Bayes classifier (R e1071). No statistical method was used to set the sample size in advance, and investigators knew the group allocation. According to the paper, TCR Vbeta CDR3 sequencing was carried out on 135 peripheral blood samples, which came from 40 to 45 ophthalmopathy, about 75 hyperthyroidism and approximately 17 progressor patients.

Here the chain combines TRBV5-5 and TRBJ2-7; 14 bases in between match TRBD2. This sequence was found in a woman in her forties or fifties with Graves disease. Donor details come from another sample of the same person, matched by shared clones. The sequences come from peripheral blood mononuclear cells (PBMCs), collected at new diagnosis, from a patient treated with antithyroid drugs. The DNA sequence follows: TGTGCCAGCAGCTTGGACGGGACTAGCGGGAGTTGGGTCTACGAGCAGTACTTC. Its translation is CASSLDGTSGSWVYEQYF.